These 20 T cell receptor beta chains share one sample of origin, sequenced in a study of CD8+ T cells in alopecia areata. cDNA reverse transcribed from extracted RNA served as the sequencing template. Clones were sequenced by immunoSEQ multiplex PCR, and TCRdb holds only the in-frame ones, with some missing. Of some 170,000 clones in the sample, around 60% are singletons; the top ten hold roughly 14%. The sequences come from CD4+ T cells sorted from blood, collected at week 0. The source of these receptors is a human donor with alopecia areata.

The table lists this clone with a few counts. The J gene is TRBJ2-7, the V gene TRBV4-2; D call uncertain. V lost 1 base and J 3 bases, leaving 4 bases between the germline ends. CDR3 size: 12 residues. Germline V gene data show CDR1 as LGHNA and CDR2 as YNFKEQ. The DNA for the CDR3 is TGTGCCAGCAGCCAAGTGGGCTACGAGCAGTACTTC. Protein sequence: CASSQVGYEQYF.

V and J are TRBV18 and TRBJ1-2, with TRBD1 identical over 7 bases. V was pared by 6 bases and J by 6 bases, with 13 bases of the junction left unmatched. The CDR3 has 15 amino acids. Germline CDR1 and CDR2: KGHSH and LQKENI. The CDR3 here is CASSPIPGGVDGYTF. The CDR3 DNA is TGTGCCAGCTCCCCGATACCAGGGGGAGTCGATGGCTACACCTTC. Looking up the rest from reference TRBV18 and TRBJ1-2 gives the full variable domain: NAGVMQNPRHLVRRRGQEARLRCSPMKGHSHVYWYRQLPEEGLKFMVYLQKENIIDESGMPKERFSAEFPKEGPSILRIQQVVRGDSAAYFCASSPIPGGVDGYTFGSGTRLTVV.

The chain recombines TRBV2 with TRBJ2-7; D not resolved. The CDR3 is 14 amino acids. CDR1 is SNHLY and CDR2 is FYNNEI in the germline V gene. V was cut by 2 bases and J by 4 bases, with 12 bases left in between. In nucleotides, the CDR3 is TGTGCCAGCAGTGAACGACCGGAGAGTTACGAGCAGTACTTC. Its translation: CASSERPESYEQYF.

This clone turned up a few times. The chain carries TRBV18 and TRBJ1-4; TRBD1 aligns across 8 bases. Looked up from germline, CDR1 is KGHSH and CDR2 is LQKENI. V dropped 6 bases and J dropped 8; count of bases not matched to a gene: 5. The CDR3 has 13 amino acids. The CDR3 nucleotides are TGTGCCAGCTCCCCTCGGGACAGGGAAAAACTGTTTTTT. It translates to CASSPRDREKLFF.

The CDR3 bases are TGTGCCAGTAGTATAACCGTCAGGATAACCACAGATACGCAGTATTTT. Protein: CASSITVRITTDTQYF. V gene TRBV19 combines with J gene TRBJ2-3; no definite D call. The CDR3 runs 16 residues. Trimming left V 2 bases short and J 2 bases short, with 14 bases between. Germline CDR1 is LNHDA and CDR2 is SQIVND (reference sequence).

V and J are TRBV7-2 and TRBJ1-5; TRBD1 is a possible D gene (6 bases). Per the germline V gene, CDR1 is SGHTA and CDR2 is FQGNSA. The CDR3 contains 14 residues. V shed 5 bases and J shed 2 bases, with 10 bases lying between them. The CDR3 sequence is CASSTRQGNQPQHF. CDR3 sequence (DNA): TGTGCCAGCAGCACGCGACAGGGCAATCAGCCCCAGCATTTT.

The chain is built from TRBV29-1 and TRBJ1-1; no firm D call. Germline V lookup: CDR1 SQVTM, CDR2 ANQGSEA. CDR3 length equals 13 residues. With 1 base removed from V and 2 bases from J, the gap between germline ends came to 8 bases. CDR3 amino acids: CSVEGGDNTEAFF. The CDR3 DNA sequence: TGCAGCGTTGAAGGGGGAGATAACACTGAAGCTTTCTTT.

The chain links TRBV29-1 to TRBJ2-3, with 8 bases that match TRBD2. The CDR3 is 13 amino acids. The trim removed 4 bases at V and 1 base at J, leaving 1 base unmatched. Germline CDR1 SQVTM, CDR2 ANQGSEA. The CDR3 sequence is CSVAAGGTDTQYF. DNA of the CDR3: TGCAGCGTTGCAGCGGGGGGCACAGATACGCAGTATTTT.

The chain combines TRBV11-3 with TRBJ1-1; the D is unclear. Germline CDR1 reads SGHNT; CDR2 reads YENEEA. The ends were cut back, 1 base at V and 5 bases at J, with 5 bases in the middle. The CDR3 is made up of 12 amino acids. CDR3: CASSLVGTEAFF. DNA for the CDR3: TGTGCCAGCAGCTTAGTAGGGACTGAAGCTTTCTTT.

The chain employs TRBV30 and TRBJ2-7; D uncertain. Germline V gene data show CDR1 as GTSNPN and CDR2 as SVGIG (reference sequence). Trimming cost V 0 bases and J 5 bases, with 17 bases left between them. This CDR3 is 15 amino acids long. In DNA form, the CDR3 reads TGTGCCTGGAGTGTACCGGCGGTCCTCCTCGACGAGCAGTACTTC. Protein sequence: CAWSVPAVLLDEQYF.

This clone turned up a few times. The gene calls are TRBV4-2 and TRBJ1-1; TRBD1 might be the D (6 bases). The germline gives CDR1 LGHNA, CDR2 YNFKEQ. Trimming removed 1 base from V and 3 bases from J, with 12 bases in between. This CDR3 region has 15 residues. CDR3 sequence reads: CASSQASGGYTEAFF. The CDR3 DNA reads TGTGCCAGCAGCCAAGCCTCGGGGGGCTACACTGAAGCTTTCTTT.

V and J are TRBV5-6 and TRBJ1-2, with TRBD1 matching 8 bases. Germline CDR1 SGHDT, CDR2 YYEEEE. This CDR3 has 14 amino acids. The V segment lost 4 bases and the J segment 4 bases; nucleotides outside the gene matches: 6. CDR3 sequence (DNA): TGTGCCAGCAGCCAACTTGACAGGGGCTATGGCTACACCTTC. Amino acid sequence: CASSQLDRGYGYTF.

The chain uses TRBV5-1 and TRBJ1-2; possibly TRBD1 for D (5 bases). This CDR3 contains 13 residues. V was trimmed by 4 bases and J by 5 bases, leaving 12 bases between them. From germline, CDR1 is SGHRS and CDR2 YFSETQ. The CDR3 here is CASSGGTAYGYTF. The DNA for the CDR3 is TGCGCCAGCAGCGGAGGGACGGCTTATGGCTACACCTTC.

V usage is TRBV2 and J usage is TRBJ1-1; D not certain. V was trimmed by 7 bases and J by 1 base, leaving 13 bases between them. The CDR3 runs 14 residues. The germline gives CDR1 SNHLY, CDR2 FYNNEI. The CDR3, as DNA: TGTGCCAGCATCACCCAAGGAGAGAACACTGAAGCTTTCTTT. It is translated as CASITQGENTEAFF.

This sequence joins TRBV5-6 and TRBJ1-2; D not resolved. CDR1 is SGHDT and CDR2 is YYEEEE in the germline V gene. The CDR3 runs to 14 residues. V gave up 1 base and J gave up 5 bases, with 12 bases separating them. CDR3 sequence reads: CASSLSGSQYGYTF. The CDR3 bases are TGTGCCAGCAGCTTGTCCGGTAGTCAGTATGGCTACACCTTC.

This clone was seen only a few times. The chain uses TRBV7-9 and TRBJ2-3; D call uncertain. Trimming stripped 1 base from V and 0 bases from J, with 11 bases between. Per germline, CDR1 SEHNR and CDR2 FQNEAQ (reference sequence). The CDR3 totals 16 residues. The CDR3 nucleotides read TGTGCCAGCAGCTTAGGATCAACCCGGAGCACAGATACGCAGTATTTT. Its translation is CASSLGSTRSTDTQYF.

The V and J genes are TRBV7-6 and TRBJ2-6, with a weak D call TRBD2 (6 bases). From germline, CDR1 is SGHVS and CDR2 FNYEAQ. Trimming took off 1 base at V and 4 bases at J, with 14 bases between the two ends. The CDR3 consists of 17 residues. The CDR3 loop is CASSLEDGGTGANVLTF. Here the CDR3 DNA reads TGTGCCAGCAGCTTAGAAGACGGCGGGACGGGGGCCAACGTCCTGACTTTC.

V gene TRBV2 combines with J gene TRBJ1-6, with 9 bases aligning to TRBD1. Unmatched junction bases numbered 9, after V lost 4 bases and J lost 8 bases. The CDR3 runs to 16 residues. CDR1 SNHLY and CDR2 FYNNEI come from the germline V gene. The CDR3, as DNA: TGTGCCAGCAGTGGAGGGACAGGGAATAGGGATTCACCCCTCCACTTT. This gives the protein CASSGGTGNRDSPLHF.

The genes are TRBV25-1 and TRBJ2-4; D is perhaps TRBD1 (5 bases). CDR3 length: 16 amino acids. The V and J ends lost 5 bases and 3 bases respectively, with 17 bases between them. Germline V gene sequence: CDR1 MGHDK, CDR2 SYGVNS. This CDR3 is CASSKTLTDDKNIQYF. The CDR3 region has the DNA TGTGCCAGCAGTAAAACCCTGACAGACGACAAAAACATTCAGTACTTC.

For this clone: The identical CDR3 is also encoded by other nucleotide sequences in the sample. The CDR3 loop is CAWSWGRETQYF. The CDR3 DNA follows: TGTGCCTGGAGTTGGGGCCGAGAGACCCAGTACTTC. The chain employs TRBV30 and TRBJ2-5; D perhaps matches TRBD1 (5 bases). CDR1 and CDR2 from the germline V gene are GTSNPN and SVGIG (reference sequence). V lost 2 bases and J lost 4, with 8 bases in between. The CDR3 extends over 12 amino acids.